A single sample is the source of the 20 T cell receptor beta chains below, sequenced in a study of blood T cell repertoires in COVID-19. Profiled with immunoSEQ multiplex PCR; TCRdb holds only in-frame clones, not every one. The table includes hundreds of thousands of clones, 88% detected once. Sequencing was carried out using peripheral blood. The receptors here all came from a woman in her 30s with COVID-19, enrolled during active disease.

The rearrangement uses TRBV24-1 and TRBJ2-7; D gene uncertain. The germline V and J ends were trimmed by 4 bases and 2 bases, with 20 bases remaining between them. This CDR3 is built from 17 residues. Germline CDR1 is KGHDR and CDR2 is SFDVKD. The DNA of the CDR3 is TGTGCCACCAGTGAAAACTGGAGTTCCATGCCAACCTACGAGCAGTACGTC. Its protein product is CATSENWSSMPTYEQYV.

This sequence joins TRBV12-5 and TRBJ2-1; TRBD2 might be the D (7 bases). CDR3 size: 13 residues. Trimming removed 3 bases from V and 10 bases from J, with 13 bases in between. Germline CDR1 LGHNT, CDR2 FRNRAP. The CDR3 coding sequence is TGTGCTAGTGGTTTTGGGGGGGGCAGGGAGCAGTTCTTC. Translating gives CASGFGGGREQFF.

The chain combines TRBV28 with TRBJ2-2, with D perhaps matching TRBD1 (5 bases). Germline lookup yields CDR1 MDHEN and CDR2 SYDVKM. Trimming removed 2 bases at V and 4 bases at J, with 8 bases between. This CDR3 spans 14 amino acids. In nucleotides, the CDR3 is TGTGCCAGCAGTTTAAGACAGACCACCGGGGAGCTGTTTTTT. It codes for CASSLRQTTGELFF.

V usage is TRBV29-1 and J usage is TRBJ2-2, with TRBD2 identical over 8 bases. CDR1 SQVTM and CDR2 ANQGSEA come from the germline V gene. The CDR3 runs 14 residues. The J segment lost 0 bases and the V segment lost 7 bases, leaving 4 bases of the junction unmatched. CDR3 DNA: TGCAGCGCCGGGGGACTAGCGAACACCGGGGAGCTGTTTTTT. Its translation: CSAGGLANTGELFF.

The chain couples TRBV27 to TRBJ2-7; D gene ambiguous. Germline CDR1 is MNHEY and CDR2 is SMNVEV (reference sequence). Trimming took 10 bases from V and 0 from J, leaving 13 bases between them. The CDR3 spans 13 residues. The CDR3: CATSPQDSYEQYF. DNA of the CDR3: TGTGCCACCTCCCCTCAGGACTCCTACGAGCAGTACTTC.

This CDR3 is CASSLGALDRGAFF. The DNA for the CDR3 is TGTGCCAGCAGCTTAGGAGCCTTGGACAGGGGAGCTTTCTTT. This sequence joins TRBV13 and TRBJ1-1; 9 positions match TRBD1. The CDR3 contains 14 residues. From germline, CDR1 is PRHDT and CDR2 FYEKMQ (reference sequence). V shed 0 bases and J 10 bases; nucleotides not matched to a gene: 6.

This clone was seen once. CDR3 bases: TGTGCCAGCAGTTTATCAGGGGGCTGGGAGCCCCAGCATTTT. Protein product: CASSLSGGWEPQHF. This chain joins TRBV27 and TRBJ1-5, with TRBD1 identical over 7 bases. The junction had 4 bases not matched to a gene; V was cut back by 0 bases and J by 8 bases. Per the germline V gene, CDR1 is MNHEY and CDR2 is SMNVEV (reference sequence). CDR3 size: 14 residues.

J is TRBJ2-1 and V is TRBV5-4, with D possibly TRBD2 on 5 matching bases. Germline CDR1 SGHNT, CDR2 YYREEE (reference sequence). Trimming stripped 4 bases from V and 4 bases from J, with 18 bases between. The CDR3 length is 16 residues. CDR3 region: CASSPTPMGDYNEQFF. CDR3 coding DNA: TGTGCCAGCAGCCCCACTCCGATGGGAGATTACAATGAGCAGTTCTTC.

The gene calls are TRBV19 and TRBJ1-4; a weak D match, TRBD1 (5 bases). Per the germline V gene, CDR1 is LNHDA and CDR2 is SQIVND (reference sequence). The CDR3 extends over 12 amino acids. Trimming took 7 bases from V and 5 from J, leaving 8 bases between them. CDR3 sequence: CASMTENEKLFF. In DNA form, the CDR3 reads TGTGCCAGTATGACAGAGAATGAAAAACTGTTTTTT.

V and J are TRBV19 and TRBJ2-7; TRBD2 is a possible D gene (6 bases). The V gene's germline CDR1 is LNHDA and CDR2 SQIVND (reference sequence). The CDR3 sequence is 13 residues long. Trimming pared 4 bases from V and 2 bases from J, leaving 9 bases between. CDR3 in amino acids: CASSRRVTYEQYF. The CDR3 nucleotides are TGTGCCAGTAGTAGGAGGGTGACCTACGAGCAGTACTTC.

The chain employs TRBV10-2 and TRBJ1-5; D is possibly TRBD1 (6 bases). Looked up from germline, CDR1 is WSHSY and CDR2 is SAAADI. The CDR3 runs to 14 residues. The germline V and J ends were trimmed by 6 bases and 3 bases, with 12 bases remaining between them. This CDR3 is CASRAGQFNQPQHF. The CDR3, as DNA: TGCGCCAGCAGGGCAGGACAGTTCAATCAGCCCCAGCATTTT.

This sequence joins TRBV7-8 and TRBJ2-3; 8 nucleotides line up with TRBD2. The germline CDR1 and CDR2 sequences are SGHVS and FQNEAQ. The CDR3 is 15 amino acids. Germline trimming cut 3 bases from V and 8 bases from J; bases unmatched to any gene: 10. The CDR3 nucleotides read TGTGCCAGCAGCTTGGTAGCGGGGTCTGCAGGTACGCAGTATTTT. Protein sequence: CASSLVAGSAGTQYF.

This clone has ten or more counts. The chain is built from TRBV27 and TRBJ2-3; possibly TRBD2 for D (6 bases). The CDR3 is 14 amino acids. Per the germline V gene, CDR1 is MNHEY and CDR2 is SMNVEV (reference sequence). V was clipped by 0 bases and J by 3 bases, with 7 bases between them. The CDR3 nucleotides read TGTGCCAGCAGTTTATCCGCGGGAACAGATACGCAGTATTTT. Its protein product is CASSLSAGTDTQYF.

V usage is TRBV18 and J usage is TRBJ2-5; maybe TRBD2 (6 bases). Trimming took 3 bases from V and 2 from J, leaving 13 bases between them. This CDR3 spans 15 amino acids. Germline-derived CDR1 and CDR2 are KGHSH and LQKENI. CDR3 residues: CASSPSLAAQETQYF. The CDR3 nucleotides read TGTGCCAGCTCACCCTCACTAGCAGCTCAAGAGACCCAGTACTTC.

V and J are TRBV19 and TRBJ1-1, with 8 bases aligning to TRBD1. CDR3 length: 16 amino acids. Germline V gene sequence: CDR1 LNHDA, CDR2 SQIVND (reference sequence). The trim removed 3 bases at V and 1 base at J, leaving 7 bases unmatched. The CDR3: CASSILPQGANTEAFF. The CDR3 DNA sequence: TGTGCCAGTAGTATTCTTCCCCAGGGGGCGAACACTGAAGCTTTCTTT.

The chain has TRBV5-1 and TRBJ2-5; 10 nucleotides agree with TRBD1. The length of the CDR3 is 15 residues. The germline CDR1 and CDR2 sequences are SGHRS and YFSETQ. V was clipped by 4 bases and J by 3 bases; unmatched bases: 6. The CDR3 DNA is TGCGCCAGCAGCCCCCTGGGACAGGGGAAAGAGACCCAGTACTTC. This sequence encodes CASSPLGQGKETQYF.

This clone was counted a single time. The genes are TRBV29-1 and TRBJ2-3; D may be TRBD1 (6 bases). Trimming stripped 0 bases from V and 6 bases from J, with 13 bases between. CDR1 and CDR2 from the germline V gene are SQVTM and ANQGSEA. The CDR3 loop spans 14 amino acids. In DNA form, the CDR3 reads TGCAGCGTTGAAGAACGGACAGTTGGCGATACGCAGTATTTT. Translation gives CSVEERTVGDTQYF.

V gene TRBV6-5 combines with J gene TRBJ1-6, with D perhaps matching TRBD1 (5 bases). The CDR3 has 13 residues. Trimming shortened V by 5 bases and J by 6 bases, and 8 bases separated the two germline ends. Germline lookup yields CDR1 MNHEY and CDR2 SVGAGI. CDR3 protein: CASSPQANSPLHF. DNA for the CDR3: TGTGCCAGCAGTCCACAGGCTAATTCACCCCTCCACTTT.

The DNA of the CDR3 is TGTGCCAGCAGCTTCGGGACAGGAACCTACGAGCAGTACGTC. It specifies CASSFGTGTYEQYV. This chain uses TRBV5-6 with TRBJ2-7; TRBD1 matches at 8 bases. The CDR3 covers 14 residues. After removal of 2 bases from V and 2 bases from J, the junction contained 3 bases not matched to a gene. CDR1 is SGHDT and CDR2 is YYEEEE in the germline V gene.

This chain joins TRBV28 and TRBJ1-1; 8 positions match TRBD1. Germline loops: CDR1 MDHEN, CDR2 SYDVKM. The CDR3 spans 15 residues. Germline trimming cut 2 bases from V and 5 bases from J; bases unmatched to any gene: 7. The CDR3 region is CASSLISRGQTEAFF. Written as DNA, the CDR3 is TGTGCCAGCAGTTTAATCAGCAGGGGGCAGACTGAAGCTTTCTTT.